A single sample is the source of the 2 T cell receptor beta chains below, sequenced in a study of OX40 agonist ivuxolimab in advanced cancers. The library was obtained by the immunoSEQ multiplex PCR assay. TCRdb mirrors the immuneACCESS table, restricted to in-frame sequences. Some clones are absent from its copies; in checked studies, under half trace to an unresolved V gene, and the reason for the others is unknown. This sample gives fewer than 100,000 clones in total; roughly 83% of them show up just once. The ten top clones hold more than 1.2% of the sample. The sequences come from CD4+ or CD8+ T cells sorted from blood, collected in a trial of the OX40 agonist ivuxolimab. The receptor set was obtained from an adult with an advanced solid tumor such as melanoma, head and neck, liver or kidney cancer.

V is TRBV5-6 and J is TRBJ1-2; D perhaps matches TRBD1 (5 bases). Germline V gene sequence: CDR1 SGHDT, CDR2 YYEEEE. V was trimmed by 2 bases and J by 8 bases, leaving 16 bases between them. CDR3 size: 14 residues. As DNA, the CDR3 is TGTGCCAGCAGCTTCCCCGGGACCCTGGGAGGCTACACCTTC. Protein: CASSFPGTLGGYTF.

The rearrangement links TRBV9 to TRBJ1-4; the match to TRBD1 covers 12 bases. The CDR3 runs to 14 residues. In germline, CDR1 is SGDLS, CDR2 YYNGEE. The V segment lost 3 bases and the J segment 14 bases; nucleotides outside the gene matches: 8. DNA of the CDR3: TGTGCCAGCAGCGGGGGACAGGGGGCTAGAGGGCTGTTTTTT. Translated, it gives CASSGGQGARGLFF.